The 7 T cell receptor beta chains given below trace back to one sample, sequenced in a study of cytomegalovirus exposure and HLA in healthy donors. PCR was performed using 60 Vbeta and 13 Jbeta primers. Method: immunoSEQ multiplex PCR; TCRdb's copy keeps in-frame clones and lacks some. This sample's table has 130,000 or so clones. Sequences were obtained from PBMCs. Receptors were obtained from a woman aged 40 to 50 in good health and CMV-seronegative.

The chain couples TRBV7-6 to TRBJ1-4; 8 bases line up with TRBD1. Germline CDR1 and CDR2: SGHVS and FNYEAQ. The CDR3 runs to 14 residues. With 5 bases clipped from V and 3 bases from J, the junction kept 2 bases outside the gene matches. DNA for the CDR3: TGTGCCAGCAGCCAGGGACAGGCTAATGAAAAACTGTTTTTT. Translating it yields CASSQGQANEKLFF.

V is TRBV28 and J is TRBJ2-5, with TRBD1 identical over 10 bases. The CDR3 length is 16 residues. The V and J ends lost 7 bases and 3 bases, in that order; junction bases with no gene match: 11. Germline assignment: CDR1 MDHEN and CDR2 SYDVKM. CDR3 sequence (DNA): TGTGCCAGCACCCGAGGAGGGGGGACAGGGGAAGAGACCCAGTACTTC. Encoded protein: CASTRGGGTGEETQYF.

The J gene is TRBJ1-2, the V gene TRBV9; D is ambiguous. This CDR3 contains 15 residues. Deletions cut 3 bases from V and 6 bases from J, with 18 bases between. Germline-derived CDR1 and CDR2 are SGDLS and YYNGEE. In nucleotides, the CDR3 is TGTGCCAGCAGCGCCACTATGGAGGGCCACAATGGCTACACCTTC. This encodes CASSATMEGHNGYTF.

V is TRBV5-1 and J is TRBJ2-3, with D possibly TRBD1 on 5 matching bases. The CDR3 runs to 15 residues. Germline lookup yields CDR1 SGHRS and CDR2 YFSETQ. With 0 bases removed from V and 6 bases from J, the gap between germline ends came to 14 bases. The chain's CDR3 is CASSLVGRDFDTQYF. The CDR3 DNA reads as TGCGCCAGCAGCTTGGTAGGCAGGGATTTCGATACGCAGTATTTT.

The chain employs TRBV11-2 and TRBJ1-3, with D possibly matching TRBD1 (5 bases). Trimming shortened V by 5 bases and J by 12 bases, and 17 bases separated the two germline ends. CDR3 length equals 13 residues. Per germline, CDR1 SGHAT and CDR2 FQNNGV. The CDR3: CASSLRRGVDIYF. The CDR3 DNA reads TGTGCCAGCAGCCTACGCCGGGGGGTGGACATATATTTT.

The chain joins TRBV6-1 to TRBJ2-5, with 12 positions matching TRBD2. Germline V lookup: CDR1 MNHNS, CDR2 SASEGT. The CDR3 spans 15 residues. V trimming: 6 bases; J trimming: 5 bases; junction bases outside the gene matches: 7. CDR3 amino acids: CASSPTSGGLETQYF. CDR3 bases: TGTGCCAGCAGCCCCACTAGCGGGGGGCTGGAGACCCAGTACTTC.

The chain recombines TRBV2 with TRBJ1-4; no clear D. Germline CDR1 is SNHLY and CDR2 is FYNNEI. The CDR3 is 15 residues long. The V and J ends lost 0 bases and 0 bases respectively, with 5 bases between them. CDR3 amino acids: CASSEAASTNEKLFF. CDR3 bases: TGTGCCAGCAGTGAAGCGGCATCAACTAATGAAAAACTGTTTTTT.